This record concerns one T cell receptor (beta chain) sequence. Its target is not known. The CDR3 spans 17 residues. Germline CDR1 reads SGHRS; CDR2 reads YFSETQ. With 5 bases removed from V and 2 bases from J, the gap between germline ends came to 23 bases. This sample stems from a study of identical twins. Study-level points and caveats: The analysis was cross-sectional rather than longitudinal within donors.

TCRdb itself ran the 5' RACE reads through MiXCR, one entry per CDR3 protein. The profile covers roughly 350,000 distinct CDR3 sequences, with approximately 8.8% appearing a single time and approximately 8.9% taken by the ten largest. The material sequenced was naive T cells sorted from blood. This sequence joins TRBV5-1 and TRBJ2-7; the D gene is possibly TRBD2 (7 bases). The sequence was obtained from a woman between 50 and 59 years old in good health. CDR3 coding DNA: TGCGCCAGCAGGCGTTACACGAAGCGGGACACCCCCTACGAGCAGTACTTC. Amino acids: CASRRYTKRDTPYEQYF.